This TCR beta chain was identified during a study of CD8 T cell repertoires and HIV-1 epitope variants. This CDR3 is 16 amino acids long. CDR1 SEHNR and CDR2 FQNEAQ come from the germline V gene (reference sequence). Trimming stripped 1 base from V and 7 bases from J, with 17 bases between. About this clone: Its specificity is not known.

The repertoire was sequenced with immunoSEQ multiplex PCR; TCRdb's copy has only in-frame clones and lacks some. Among more than 5,000 clones listed, around 68% were seen once. The sequence was collected from a male donor with HIV. The sample taken for sequencing was cultured CD8+ T cells derived from PBMCs. J is TRBJ2-1 and V is TRBV7-9; TRBD1 or TRBD2 may be the D gene (6 bases each). As DNA, the CDR3 is TGTGCCAGCAGCTTAGAGTCTAGCGCAACAGGGAATGAGCAGTTCTTC. Translating it yields CASSLESSATGNEQFF.